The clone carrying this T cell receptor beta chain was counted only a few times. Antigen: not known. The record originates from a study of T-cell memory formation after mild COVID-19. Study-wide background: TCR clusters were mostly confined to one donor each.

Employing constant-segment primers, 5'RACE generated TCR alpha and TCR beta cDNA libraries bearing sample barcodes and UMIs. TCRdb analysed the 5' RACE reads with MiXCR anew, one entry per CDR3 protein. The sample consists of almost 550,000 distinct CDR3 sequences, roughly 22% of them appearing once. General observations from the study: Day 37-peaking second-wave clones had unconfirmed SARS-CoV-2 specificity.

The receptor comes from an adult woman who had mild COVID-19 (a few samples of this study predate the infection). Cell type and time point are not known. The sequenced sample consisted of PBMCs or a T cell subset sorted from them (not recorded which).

CDR3 in amino acids: CASSYELAGGNEQYF. The CDR3 bases are TGTGCCAGCAGTTACGAGCTAGCGGGAGGGAACGAGCAGTACTTC. This chain connects TRBV6-2 or TRBV6-3 to TRBJ2-7; 12 bases map to TRBD2. Germline V lookup: CDR1 MNHEY, CDR2 SVGEGT. V lost 2 bases and J lost 5; bases outside the gene matches: 4. This CDR3 contains 15 residues.